This T cell receptor beta chain was profiled in a study of human T cells and chemical hapten exposure. Study details: Across the whole study, which lasted roughly 24 weeks, patients were given diphenylcyclopropenone on the scalp once a week.

This CDR3 has 15 residues. Trimming left V 2 bases short and J 0 bases short, with 7 bases between. Germline-derived CDR1 and CDR2 are MNHNS and SASEGT. In TCRdb, the RACE reads were re-called with MiXCR into one record per CDR3 protein. Counted here are about 260,000 distinct CDR3 sequences, 7.5% to 10% occurring once; the ten biggest clones make up 2.3%. Time point defined: pre-sensitization, week 0. The sample's treatment: therapeutic diphenylcyclopropenone sensitization with weekly scalp DPC. This clonotype was seen more than once but under ten times. The sample in question was whole blood, obtained in connection with sensitization to the hapten diphenylcyclopropenone (DPC). The chain uses TRBV6-1 and TRBJ2-2; D gene uncertain. The clonotype originates from a woman aged 40 to 50 with alopecia areata. Some clones in this sample may be carry-over from other donors' samples. The CDR3 region is CASSEYYANTGELFF. The CDR3 DNA reads as TGTGCCAGCAGTGAATACTACGCGAACACCGGGGAGCTGTTTTTT.